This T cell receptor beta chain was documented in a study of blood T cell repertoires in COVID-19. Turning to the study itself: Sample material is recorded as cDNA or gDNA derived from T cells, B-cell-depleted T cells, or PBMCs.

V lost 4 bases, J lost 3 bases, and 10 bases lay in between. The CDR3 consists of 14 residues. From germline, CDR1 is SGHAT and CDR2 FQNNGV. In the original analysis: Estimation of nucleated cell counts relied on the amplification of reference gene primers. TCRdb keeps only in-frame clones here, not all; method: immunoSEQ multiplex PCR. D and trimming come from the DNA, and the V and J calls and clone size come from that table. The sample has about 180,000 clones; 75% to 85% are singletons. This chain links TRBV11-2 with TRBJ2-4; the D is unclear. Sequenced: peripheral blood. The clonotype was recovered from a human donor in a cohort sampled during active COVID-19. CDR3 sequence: CASSSVTGKNIQYF. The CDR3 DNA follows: TGTGCCAGCAGCTCCGTCACCGGCAAAAACATTCAGTACTTC. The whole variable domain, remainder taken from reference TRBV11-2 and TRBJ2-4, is EAGVAQSPRYKIIEKRQSVAFWCNPISGHATLYWYQQILGQGPKLLIQFQNNGVVDDSQLPKDRFSAERLKGVDSTLKIQPAKLEDSAVYLCASSSVTGKNIQYFGAGTRLSVL.